This T cell receptor beta chain came from a study of OX40 agonist ivuxolimab in advanced cancers. On the study more broadly: In this trial design, patients received ivuxolimab intravenously at 0.01 to 10 mg/kg every 2 weeks. Of the participants, around 39% had some prior anti-PD-1, anti-PD-L1 or anti-CTLA-4 therapy, which was allowed. Aged about 20 to 80 with a mean of roughly 65 years, they were about 78% male.

V shed 2 bases and J shed 3 bases, with 8 bases lying between them. The germline V gene encodes CDR1 SNHLY and CDR2 FYNNEI. There are 14 residues in the CDR3. Regarding this clone: Its antigen is currently unknown.

The data were produced by immunoSEQ multiplex PCR, yet TCRdb's version contains in-frame clones alone and is incomplete. The sample records roughly 90,000 clones, more than 75% being singletons. Study-wide results and limits: There were, on average, more expanded clones in CD8+ T cells than in CD4+.

The sequencing here drew on CD4+ or CD8+ T cells sorted from blood, taken in a trial of the OX40 agonist ivuxolimab. This sequence was found in an adult with an advanced solid tumor such as melanoma, head and neck, liver or kidney cancer. The J gene is TRBJ1-5, the V gene TRBV2, with D perhaps matching TRBD1 (5 bases). The CDR3 bases are TGTGCCAGCAGTGAAAGCAGGGTCAATCAGCCCCAGCATTTT. Its translation is CASSESRVNQPQHF.